This record covers a single TCR beta chain. The entry originates in a study of radiation and T cells in renal cell carcinoma. Time point here: blood 4 weeks post-SBRT, at nephrectomy. Treatment denoted: 15 Gy SBRT to primary tumor, nephrectomy 4 weeks later. Nephrectomy followed 15 Gy stereotactic body radiation by 4 weeks. TCRdb's copy holds only in-frame clones and misses some; the assay was immunoSEQ multiplex PCR. The table has 97,000 or so clones, about 79% seen once. The trim removed 5 bases at V and 5 bases at J, leaving 2 bases unmatched. Germline CDR1 SGHNT, CDR2 YYREEE (reference sequence). The CDR3 runs 14 residues.

The input for sequencing was blood, taken from a patient whose treatment included radiotherapy and nephrectomy. V is TRBV5-4 and J is TRBJ2-4; the match to TRBD2 covers 12 bases. The receptor's source is a man aged 55 to 70 with renal cell carcinoma. As DNA, the CDR3 is TGTGCCAGCAGACTAGCGGGAGGCCAAAACATTCAGTACTTC. Residues: CASRLAGGQNIQYF.